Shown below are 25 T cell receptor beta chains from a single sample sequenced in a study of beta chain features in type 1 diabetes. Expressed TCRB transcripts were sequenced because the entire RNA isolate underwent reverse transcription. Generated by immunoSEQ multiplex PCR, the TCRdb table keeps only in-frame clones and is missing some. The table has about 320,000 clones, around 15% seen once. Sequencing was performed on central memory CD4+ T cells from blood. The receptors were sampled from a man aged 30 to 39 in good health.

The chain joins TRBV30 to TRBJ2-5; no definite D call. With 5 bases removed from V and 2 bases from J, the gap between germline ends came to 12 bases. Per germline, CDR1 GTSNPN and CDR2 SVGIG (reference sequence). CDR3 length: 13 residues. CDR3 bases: TGTGCCTGGGCCAGGAGCTCACAAGAGACCCAGTACTTC. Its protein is CAWARSSQETQYF.

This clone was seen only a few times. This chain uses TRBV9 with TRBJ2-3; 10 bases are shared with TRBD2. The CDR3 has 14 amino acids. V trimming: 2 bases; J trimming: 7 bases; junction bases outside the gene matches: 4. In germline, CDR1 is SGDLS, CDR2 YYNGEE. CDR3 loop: CASSVSSGSYTQYF. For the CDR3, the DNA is TGTGCCAGCAGCGTGTCTAGCGGGAGCTATACGCAGTATTTT.

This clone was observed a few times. CDR3 DNA: TGTGCCAGCAGTTTAGGGGTAGCGACGTACAATGAGCAGTTCTTC. Translating it yields CASSLGVATYNEQFF. V usage is TRBV27 and J usage is TRBJ2-1; a weak D match, TRBD2 (5 bases). CDR1 is MNHEY and CDR2 is SMNVEV in the germline V gene (reference sequence). CDR3 size: 15 residues. V lost 2 bases, J lost 4 bases, and 12 bases lay in between.

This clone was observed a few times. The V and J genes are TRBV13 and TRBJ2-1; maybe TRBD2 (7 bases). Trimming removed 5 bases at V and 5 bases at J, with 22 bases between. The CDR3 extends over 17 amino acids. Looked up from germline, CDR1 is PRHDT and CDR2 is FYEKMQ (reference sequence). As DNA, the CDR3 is TGTGCCAGCAGCCCCAATGTGTGGGGGGGGCCCCACAATGAGCAGTTCTTC. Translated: CASSPNVWGGPHNEQFF.

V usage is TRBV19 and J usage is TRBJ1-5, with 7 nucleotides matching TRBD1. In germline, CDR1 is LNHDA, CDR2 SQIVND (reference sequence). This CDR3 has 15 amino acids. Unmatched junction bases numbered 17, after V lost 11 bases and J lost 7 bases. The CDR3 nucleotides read TGTGCCTCTCACTTAGGGGGCCGAGGTGGGCAGCCCCAGCATTTT. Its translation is CASHLGGRGGQPQHF.

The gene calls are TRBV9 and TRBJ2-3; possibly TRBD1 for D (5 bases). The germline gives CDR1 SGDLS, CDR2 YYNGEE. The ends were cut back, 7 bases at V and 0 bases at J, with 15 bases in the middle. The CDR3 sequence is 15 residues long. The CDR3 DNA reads TGTGCCAGCCTTAAGGGGCGGCCTAGCACAGATACGCAGTATTTT. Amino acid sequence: CASLKGRPSTDTQYF.

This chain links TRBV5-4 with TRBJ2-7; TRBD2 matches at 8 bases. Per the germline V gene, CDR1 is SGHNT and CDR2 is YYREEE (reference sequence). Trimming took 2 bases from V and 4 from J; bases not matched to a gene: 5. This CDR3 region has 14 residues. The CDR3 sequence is CASSLSGSRYEQYV. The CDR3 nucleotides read TGTGCCAGCAGCTTAAGCGGGAGTAGATACGAGCAGTACGTC.

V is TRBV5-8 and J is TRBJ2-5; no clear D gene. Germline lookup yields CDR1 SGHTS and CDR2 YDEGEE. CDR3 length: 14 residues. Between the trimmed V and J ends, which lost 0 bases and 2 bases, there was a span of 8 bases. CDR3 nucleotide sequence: TGTGCCAGCAGCTTGGGTTGGGTACAAGAGACCCAGTACTTC. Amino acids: CASSLGWVQETQYF.

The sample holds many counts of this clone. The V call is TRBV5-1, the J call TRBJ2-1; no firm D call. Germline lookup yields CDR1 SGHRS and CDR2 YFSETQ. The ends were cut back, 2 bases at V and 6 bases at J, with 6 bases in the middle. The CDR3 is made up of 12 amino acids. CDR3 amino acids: CASSFSVNEQFF. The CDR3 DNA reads TGCGCCAGCAGCTTCTCGGTCAATGAGCAGTTCTTC.

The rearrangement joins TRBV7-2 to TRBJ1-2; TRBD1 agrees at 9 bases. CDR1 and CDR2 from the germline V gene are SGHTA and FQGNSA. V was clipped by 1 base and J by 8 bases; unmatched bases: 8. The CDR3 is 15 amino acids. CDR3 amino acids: CASSLVAGQGNGYTF. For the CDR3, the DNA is TGTGCCAGCAGCTTAGTTGCTGGACAGGGGAACGGCTACACCTTC.

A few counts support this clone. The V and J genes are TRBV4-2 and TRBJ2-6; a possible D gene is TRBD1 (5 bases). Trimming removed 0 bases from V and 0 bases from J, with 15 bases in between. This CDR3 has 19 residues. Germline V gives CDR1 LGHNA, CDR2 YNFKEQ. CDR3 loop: CASSQDNRQTDSGANVLTF. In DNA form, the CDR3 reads TGTGCCAGCAGCCAAGATAACCGACAGACCGACTCTGGGGCCAACGTCCTGACTTTC.

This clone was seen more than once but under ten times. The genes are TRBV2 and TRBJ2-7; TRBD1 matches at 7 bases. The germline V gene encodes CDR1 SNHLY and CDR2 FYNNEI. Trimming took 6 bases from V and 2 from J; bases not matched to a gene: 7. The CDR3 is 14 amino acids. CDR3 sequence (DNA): TGTGCCAGCAGGCAGGGACAGTTTGCCTACGAGCAGTACTTC. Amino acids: CASRQGQFAYEQYF.

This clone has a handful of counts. CDR3 coding DNA: TGTGCCAGCAGCGCCCAAAACCGACAGGGTCGTCTGTTTTTT. It yields the protein CASSAQNRQGRLFF. The chain joins TRBV9 to TRBJ2-2; 7 bases align to TRBD1. The CDR3 has 14 residues. Germline V CDR1 and CDR2: SGDLS, YYNGEE. V shed 3 bases, J shed 14 bases, and the junction held 13 bases outside the gene matches. Combining the CDR3 with reference TRBV9 and TRBJ2-2 gives the whole variable domain DSGVTQTPKHLITATGQRVTLRCSPRSGDLSVYWYQQSLDQGLQFLIQYYNGEERAKGNILERFSAQQFPDLHSELNLSSLELGDSALYFCASSAQNRQGRLFFGEGSRLTVL.

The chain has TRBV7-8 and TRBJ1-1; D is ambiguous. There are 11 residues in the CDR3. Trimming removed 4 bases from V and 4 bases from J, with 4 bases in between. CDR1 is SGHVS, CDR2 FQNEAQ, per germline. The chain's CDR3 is CASSSFTEAFF. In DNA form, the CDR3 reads TGTGCCAGCAGCTCGTTCACTGAAGCTTTCTTT.

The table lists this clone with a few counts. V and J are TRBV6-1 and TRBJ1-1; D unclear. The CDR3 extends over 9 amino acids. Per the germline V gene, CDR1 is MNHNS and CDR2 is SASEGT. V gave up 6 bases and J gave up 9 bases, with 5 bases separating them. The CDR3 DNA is TGTGCCAGCAGCGGGAAAGCTTTCTTT. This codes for CASSGKAFF.

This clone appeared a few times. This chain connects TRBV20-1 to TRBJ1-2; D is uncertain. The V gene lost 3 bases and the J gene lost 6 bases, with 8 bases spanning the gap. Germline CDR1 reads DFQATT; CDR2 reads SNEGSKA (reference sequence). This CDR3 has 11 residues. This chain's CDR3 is CSARSEHGYTF. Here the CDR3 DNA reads TGCAGTGCTAGGTCTGAACATGGCTACACCTTC.

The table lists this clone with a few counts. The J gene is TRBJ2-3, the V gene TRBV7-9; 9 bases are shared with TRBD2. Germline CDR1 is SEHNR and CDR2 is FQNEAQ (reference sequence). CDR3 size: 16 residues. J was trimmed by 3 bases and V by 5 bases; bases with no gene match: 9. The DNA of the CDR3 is TGTGCCAGCAGCCCCGGACTAGCGATAGGAACAGATACGCAGTATTTT. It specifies CASSPGLAIGTDTQYF.

The CDR3 sequence is CATKTGFYNSPLHF. In DNA form, the CDR3 reads TGTGCCACCAAGACAGGTTTTTATAATTCACCCCTCCACTTT. The chain recombines TRBV2 with TRBJ1-6; maybe TRBD1 (6 bases). Trimming pared 10 bases from V and 4 bases from J, leaving 14 bases between. The CDR3 length is 14 residues. Germline V gives CDR1 SNHLY, CDR2 FYNNEI.

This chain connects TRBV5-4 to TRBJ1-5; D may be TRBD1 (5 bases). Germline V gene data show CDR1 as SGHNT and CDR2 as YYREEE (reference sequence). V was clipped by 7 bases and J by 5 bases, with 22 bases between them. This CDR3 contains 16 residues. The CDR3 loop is CASDPRGGAMDQPQHF. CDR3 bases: TGTGCCAGCGACCCTCGAGGAGGGGCGATGGATCAGCCCCAGCATTTT. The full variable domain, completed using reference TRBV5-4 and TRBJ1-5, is ETGVTQSPTHLIKTRGQQVTLRCSSQSGHNTVSWYQQALGQGPQFIFQYYREEENGRGNFPPRFSGLQFPNYSSELNVNALELDDSALYLCASDPRGGAMDQPQHFGDGTRLSIL.

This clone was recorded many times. CDR3 sequence (DNA): TGTGCCAGCAGCCCAGGGACTAGCGGGGGCACAGATACGCAGTATTTT. Its protein product is CASSPGTSGGTDTQYF. This rearrangement joins TRBV11-2 to TRBJ2-3; 13 bases align to TRBD2. The CDR3 is made up of 16 amino acids. The V gene's germline CDR1 is SGHAT and CDR2 FQNNGV. After removal of 5 bases from V and 1 base from J, the junction contained 3 bases not matched to a gene.

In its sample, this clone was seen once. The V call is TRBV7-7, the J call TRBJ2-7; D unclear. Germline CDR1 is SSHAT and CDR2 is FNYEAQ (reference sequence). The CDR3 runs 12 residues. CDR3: CAGSLVGHEQYV. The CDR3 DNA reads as TGTGCTGGCAGCTTAGTGGGTCACGAGCAGTACGTC.

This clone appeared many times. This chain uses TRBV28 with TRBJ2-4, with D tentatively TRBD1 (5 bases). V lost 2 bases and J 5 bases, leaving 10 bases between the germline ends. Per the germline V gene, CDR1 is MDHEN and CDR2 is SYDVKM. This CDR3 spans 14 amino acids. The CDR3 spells CASSLTGPQNIQYF. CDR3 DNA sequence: TGTGCCAGCAGTTTAACAGGTCCCCAAAACATTCAGTACTTC.

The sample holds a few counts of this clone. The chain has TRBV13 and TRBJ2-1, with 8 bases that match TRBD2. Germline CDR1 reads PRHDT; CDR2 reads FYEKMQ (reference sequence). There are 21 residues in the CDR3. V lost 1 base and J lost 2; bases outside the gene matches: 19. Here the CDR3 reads CASSLVFGWREAPTTYNEQFF. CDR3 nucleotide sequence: TGTGCCAGCAGCTTAGTCTTCGGCTGGCGGGAGGCCCCCACAACCTACAATGAGCAGTTCTTC.

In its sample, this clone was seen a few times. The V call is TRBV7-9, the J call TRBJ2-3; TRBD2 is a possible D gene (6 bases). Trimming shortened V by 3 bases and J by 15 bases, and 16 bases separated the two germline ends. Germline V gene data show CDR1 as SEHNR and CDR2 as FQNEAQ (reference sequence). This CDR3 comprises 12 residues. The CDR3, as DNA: TGTGCCAGCAGCTTCGGCGGGGCCCTAGTTTATTTT. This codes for CASSFGGALVYF.

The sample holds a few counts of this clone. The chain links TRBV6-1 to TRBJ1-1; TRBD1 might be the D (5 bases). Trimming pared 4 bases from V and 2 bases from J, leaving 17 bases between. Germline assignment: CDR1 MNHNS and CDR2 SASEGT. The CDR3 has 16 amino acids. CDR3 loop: CASSAPGGRGNTEAFF. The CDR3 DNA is TGTGCCAGCAGTGCCCCTGGGGGAAGGGGTAACACTGAAGCTTTCTTT.